One and the same sample provided the 11 T cell receptor beta chains below, sequenced in a study of blood T cell repertoires in COVID-19. Data came from immunoSEQ multiplex PCR; TCRdb stores just in-frame clones and leaves some out. Of about 160,000 clones in the sample, over 60% are singletons; the top ten hold around 8.1%. Sequenced material: peripheral blood. All receptors derive from a man in his 60s with acute or convalescent COVID-19.

V usage is TRBV11-3 and J usage is TRBJ2-3, with 9 bases that match TRBD2. The junction had 10 bases not matched to a gene; V was cut back by 5 bases and J by 4 bases. The CDR3 is made up of 16 amino acids. The germline V gene has CDR1 SGHNT and CDR2 YENEEA. CDR3 sequence (DNA): TGTGCCAGCAGCCCCCGTAGCGGGGGCGACTCAGATACGCAGTATTTT. This gives the protein CASSPRSGGDSDTQYF.

The chain couples TRBV6-1 to TRBJ1-3; D unclear. V was clipped by 6 bases and J by 4 bases, with 10 bases between them. Germline CDR1 and CDR2: MNHNS and SASEGT. The CDR3 loop spans 13 amino acids. CDR3 in amino acids: CASSQTGGNTIYF. CDR3 coding DNA: TGTGCCAGCAGCCAGACTGGGGGAAACACCATATATTTT.

The J gene is TRBJ2-1, the V gene TRBV6-5, with TRBD1 identical over 11 bases. V gave up 2 bases and J gave up 5 bases; unmatched junction bases: 5. This CDR3 has 16 amino acids. Germline-derived CDR1 and CDR2 are MNHEY and SVGAGI. The CDR3 protein is CASSYLGQGANNEQFF. DNA for the CDR3: TGTGCCAGCAGTTACCTTGGACAGGGGGCGAACAATGAGCAGTTCTTC.

This clone was counted at least ten times. This sequence joins TRBV27 and TRBJ2-7, with D possibly matching TRBD2 (5 bases). Trimming left V 6 bases short and J 1 base short, with 19 bases between. The CDR3 runs to 16 residues. The germline V gene has CDR1 MNHEY and CDR2 SMNVEV (reference sequence). As DNA, the CDR3 is TGTGCCAGCAGCCGAAGCGTCGGGGAATGGTCCTACGAGCAGTACTTC. Translation: CASSRSVGEWSYEQYF.

V usage is TRBV6-2 or TRBV6-3 and J usage is TRBJ1-5; D is undetermined. V lost 0 bases, J lost 7 bases, and 16 bases lay in between. The length of the CDR3 is 16 residues. CDR1 MNHEY and CDR2 SVGEGT come from the germline V gene. The CDR3 DNA sequence: TGTGCCAGCAGTTACTCCGGGAAACGGGTGGGACAGCCCCAGCATTTT. This sequence encodes CASSYSGKRVGQPQHF.

This clone was counted a single time. V and J are TRBV29-1 and TRBJ2-2; possibly TRBD1 for D (6 bases). The V gene's germline CDR1 is SQVTM and CDR2 ANQGSEA. The CDR3 loop spans 14 amino acids. Trimming took off 7 bases at V and 1 base at J, with 13 bases between the two ends. The CDR3 loop is CSGLRDKNTGELFF. The CDR3 DNA follows: TGCAGCGGCCTCCGGGACAAGAACACCGGGGAGCTGTTTTTT.

The CDR3 nucleotides are TGTGCCAGCAGCTTATCACCTGGACAGGGTGGTGGAAACACCATATATTTT. Amino acid sequence: CASSLSPGQGGGNTIYF. The chain has TRBV7-2 and TRBJ1-3; 8 nucleotides line up with TRBD1. The junction had 9 bases not matched to a gene; V was cut back by 2 bases and J by 3 bases. CDR1 is SGHTA and CDR2 is FQGNSA in the germline V gene. The CDR3 is 17 residues long.

This clone appeared a few times. The chain recombines TRBV25-1 with TRBJ2-1, with TRBD1 matching over 9 bases. Germline CDR1 MGHDK, CDR2 SYGVNS. V lost 1 base to trimming and J lost 5 bases; unmatched junction nucleotides: 6. The CDR3 is made up of 16 amino acids. The DNA of the CDR3 is TGTGCCAGCAGTGAATGGTCGGGACAGGGAGACAATGAGCAGTTCTTC. This sequence encodes CASSEWSGQGDNEQFF.

The gene calls are TRBV2 and TRBJ2-5, with D tentatively TRBD2 (8 bases). The V and J ends lost 5 bases and 5 bases respectively, with 18 bases between them. This CDR3 has 15 residues. Germline V gene data show CDR1 as SNHLY and CDR2 as FYNNEI. The CDR3 region is CASSKGLGGRETQYF. DNA for the CDR3: TGTGCCAGCAGTAAGGGACTAGGGGGCCGGGAGACCCAGTACTTC. The complete variable domain, with remaining parts taken from reference TRBV2 and TRBJ2-5, reads EPEVTQTPSHQVTQMGQEVILRCVPISNHLYFYWYRQILGQKVEFLVSFYNNEISEKSEIFDDQFSVERPDGSNFTLKIRSTKLEDSAMYFCASSKGLGGRETQYFGPGTRLLVL.

V and J are TRBV7-2 and TRBJ2-2, with TRBD1 identical over 8 bases. Germline V CDR1 and CDR2: SGHTA, FQGNSA. The CDR3 extends over 15 amino acids. Trimming took 3 bases from V and 6 from J; bases not matched to a gene: 6. The CDR3 region has the DNA TGTGCCAGCAGCTTGAAAACAGGGGGAGCCGGGGAGCTGTTTTTT. This encodes CASSLKTGGAGELFF.

The V and J genes are TRBV10-2 and TRBJ1-2, with 7 bases that match TRBD1. From germline, CDR1 is WSHSY and CDR2 SAAADI. The length of the CDR3 is 15 residues. Germline trimming cut 7 bases from V and 3 bases from J; bases unmatched to any gene: 11. In nucleotides, the CDR3 is TGCGCCAGCACTCCACAGGGGCCTCAGGACTATGGCTACACCTTC. It translates to CASTPQGPQDYGYTF.